The clone carrying this T cell receptor beta chain occurred many times. Its specificity is not known. The library came from three nested PCR rounds adapted from ARM-PCR protocols. TCRdb reprocessed the multiplex PCR reads via MiXCR and lists one record per CDR3 protein. The data contain about 76,000 distinct CDR3 sequences, roughly 80% of them singletons. These data belong to a study of tumor and adjacent non-tumor tissue in lung cancer. Study-level background: Histology: eleven to twelve adenocarcinoma, a couple of squamous cell carcinoma, 1 small cell lung cancer. General observations from the study: Compared with tumor, normal lung showed significantly lower TCR diversity.

The template was RNA from unsorted bulk tissue. This non-tumor lung sample came from over 3 cm beyond the tumor edge. Chemotherapy-naive patients with new lung cancer underwent thoracic surgery in China, August–November 2014. V was clipped by 5 bases and J by 1 base, with 17 bases between them. From germline, CDR1 is MNHEY and CDR2 SVGAGI. CDR3 length equals 16 residues. This TCR was sampled from a man aged 60 to 69 with non-small cell lung cancer. Sequenced material: distant non-tumor lung tissue. The chain links TRBV6-5 to TRBJ2-5, with D possibly TRBD1 on 6 matching bases. CDR3: CASSNPRQAAQETQYF. The CDR3 DNA is TGTGCCAGCAGTAACCCCCGACAGGCAGCCCAAGAGACCCAGTACTTC.